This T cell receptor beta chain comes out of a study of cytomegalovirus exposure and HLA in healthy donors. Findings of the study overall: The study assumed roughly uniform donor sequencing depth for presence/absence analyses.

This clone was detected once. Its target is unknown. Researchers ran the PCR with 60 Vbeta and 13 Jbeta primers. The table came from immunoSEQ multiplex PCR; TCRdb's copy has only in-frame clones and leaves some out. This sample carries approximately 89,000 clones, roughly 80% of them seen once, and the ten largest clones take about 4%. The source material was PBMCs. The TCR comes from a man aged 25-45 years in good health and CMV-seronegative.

The CDR3 spells CASSLLAGAQETQYF. CDR3 sequence (DNA): TGTGCCAGCAGCTTGCTAGCGGGGGCTCAAGAGACCCAGTACTTC. This rearrangement joins TRBV7-6 to TRBJ2-5, with 10 bases that match TRBD2. Germline CDR1 reads SGHVS; CDR2 reads FNYEAQ. Unmatched junction bases numbered 3, after V lost 3 bases and J lost 2 bases. The CDR3 length is 15 residues. The full variable domain, completed using reference TRBV7-6 and TRBJ2-5, is GAGVSQSPRYKVTKRGQDVALRCDPISGHVSLYWYRQALGQGPEFLTYFNYEAQQDKSGLPNDRFSAERPEGSISTLTIQRTEQRDSAMYRCASSLLAGAQETQYFGPGTRLLVL.